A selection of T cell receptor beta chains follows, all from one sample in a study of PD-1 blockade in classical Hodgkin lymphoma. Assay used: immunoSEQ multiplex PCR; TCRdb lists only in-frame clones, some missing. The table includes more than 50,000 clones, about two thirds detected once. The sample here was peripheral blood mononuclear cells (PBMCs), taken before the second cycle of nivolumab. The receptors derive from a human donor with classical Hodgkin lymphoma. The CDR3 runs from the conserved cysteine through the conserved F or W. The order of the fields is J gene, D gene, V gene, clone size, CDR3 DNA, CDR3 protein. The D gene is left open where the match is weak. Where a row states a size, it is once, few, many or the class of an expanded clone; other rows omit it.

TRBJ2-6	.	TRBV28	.	TGTGCCAGCAGTTTACATCCCATGATCTCTGGGGCCAACGTCCTGACTTTC	CASSLHPMISGANVLTF
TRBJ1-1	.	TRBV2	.	TGTGCCAGCAGTGACCCCCGGAGGGACACTGAAGCTTTCTTT	CASSDPRRDTEAFF
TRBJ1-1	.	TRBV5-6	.	TGTGCCAGCAGCTTCCCACAGGGTACTGAAGCTTTCTTT	CASSFPQGTEAFF
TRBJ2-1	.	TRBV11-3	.	TGTGCCAGCAGCCTGGGGGGCTACAATGAGCAGTTCTTC	CASSLGGYNEQFF
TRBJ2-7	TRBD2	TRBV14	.	TGTGCCAGCAGCGATGAAGGGACTAGCGGGAGGGGGTTCGGCGAGCAGTACTTC	CASSDEGTSGRGFGEQYF
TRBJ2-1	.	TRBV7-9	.	TGTGCCAGCAGCCCGCCTGGGCTTAGGTCCTACAATGAGCAGTTCTTC	CASSPPGLRSYNEQFF
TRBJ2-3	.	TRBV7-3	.	TGTGCCAGCAGCTTAGGGGACTCTGACACAGATACGCAGTATTTT	CASSLGDSDTDTQYF
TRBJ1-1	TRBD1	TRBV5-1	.	TGCGCCAGCAGCTCTTCGACAGGGCAAGGAACTGAAGCTTTCTTT	CASSSSTGQGTEAFF
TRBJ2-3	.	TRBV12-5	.	TGTGCTAGTGGTTCACTGGTTACGCAGTATTTT	CASGSLVTQYF
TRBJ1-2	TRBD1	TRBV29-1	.	TGCAGCGTTGCGGTCGATCCGGGACAGGGGAACTATGGCTACACCTTC	CSVAVDPGQGNYGYTF
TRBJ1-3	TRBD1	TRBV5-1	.	TGCGCCAGCAGCCCACAGGGGGCGAAGGCTGGAAACACCATATATTTT	CASSPQGAKAGNTIYF
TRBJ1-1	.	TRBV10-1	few	TGCGCCAGCAGTGCGACTCGGGACACTGAAGCTTTCTTT	CASSATRDTEAFF
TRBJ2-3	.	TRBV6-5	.	TGTGCCAGCAGTTACCAACTAGAAGATACGCAGTATTTT	CASSYQLEDTQYF
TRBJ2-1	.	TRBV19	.	TGTGCCAGTAGTATAATCGCTCGGGGGAGCTCCTACAATGAGCAGTTCTTC	CASSIIARGSSYNEQFF
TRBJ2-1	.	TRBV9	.	TGTGCCAGCAGCGCATCCGACCGTCCCGATGAGCAGTTCTTC	CASSASDRPDEQFF
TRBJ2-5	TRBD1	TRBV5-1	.	TGCGCCAGCAGCCTCCGACAGGGGCGAGAGACCCAGTACTTC	CASSLRQGRETQYF
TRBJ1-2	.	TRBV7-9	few	TGTGCCAGCAGCTGGAGACAGATCCTTAACTATGGCTACACCTTC	CASSWRQILNYGYTF
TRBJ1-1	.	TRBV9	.	TGTGCCAGCAGCCCCCGACCCGGACCTGAAGCTTTCTTT	CASSPRPGPEAFF